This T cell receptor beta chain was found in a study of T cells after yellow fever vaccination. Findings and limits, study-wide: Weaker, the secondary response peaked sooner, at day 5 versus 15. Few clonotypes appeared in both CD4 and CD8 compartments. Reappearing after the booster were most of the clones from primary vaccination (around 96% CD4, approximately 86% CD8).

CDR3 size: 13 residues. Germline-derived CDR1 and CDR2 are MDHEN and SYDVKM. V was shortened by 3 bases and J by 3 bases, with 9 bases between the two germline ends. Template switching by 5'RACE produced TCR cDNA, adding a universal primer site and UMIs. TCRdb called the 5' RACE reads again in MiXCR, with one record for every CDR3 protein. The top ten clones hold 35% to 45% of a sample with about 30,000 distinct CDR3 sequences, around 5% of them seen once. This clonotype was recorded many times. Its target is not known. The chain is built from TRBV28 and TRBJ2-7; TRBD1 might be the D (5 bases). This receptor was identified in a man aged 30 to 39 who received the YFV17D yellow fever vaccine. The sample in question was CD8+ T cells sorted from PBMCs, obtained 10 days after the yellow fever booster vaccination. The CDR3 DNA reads TGTGCCAGCAGTTTTCAGGGAAGCTACGAGCAGTACTTC. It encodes CASSFQGSYEQYF.